Each of the 2 T cell receptor beta chains below was sequenced from the same sample in a study of shared clonotypes between healthy human individuals. Method: immunoSEQ multiplex PCR; TCRdb's copy keeps in-frame clones and lacks some. The sample holds roughly 300,000 clones, more than 60% seen once. Sequencing was performed on memory CD4+ T cells sorted from blood. Subset reported: CD45RA-negative fraction. Source of these receptors: a man aged 25-45 years in good health.

In this sample, this clone turned up a few times. The rearrangement uses TRBV29-1 and TRBJ1-1; possible D gene TRBD1, 5 bases. V gave up 4 bases and J gave up 0 bases, with 12 bases separating them. The CDR3 totals 14 residues. CDR1 SQVTM and CDR2 ANQGSEA come from the germline V gene. The CDR3 coding sequence is TGCAGCGTTGTGGGACCTGCCATGAACACTGAAGCTTTCTTT. It translates to CSVVGPAMNTEAFF.

This clone was picked up a small number of times. The chain links TRBV25-1 to TRBJ1-5; D is ambiguous. V was pared by 5 bases and J by 0 bases, with 8 bases between. The germline V gene has CDR1 MGHDK and CDR2 SYGVNS. There are 14 residues in the CDR3. CDR3 loop: CASSPGNSNQPQHF. The CDR3 nucleotides read TGTGCCAGCAGTCCCGGTAATAGCAATCAGCCCCAGCATTTT.